This TCR beta chain was sequenced in a study of early T cells in non-severe SARS-CoV-2 infection. The protocol attached unique molecular identifiers to individual cDNA molecules. TCRdb ran MiXCR on the 5' RACE reads and lists one entry per CDR3 protein. Of about 110,000 distinct CDR3 sequences detected, around 10% appear once; the ten largest clones hold 3% to 3.5%. The table lists this clonotype with many counts. The CDR3 sequence is 13 residues long. V was trimmed by 3 bases and J by 7 bases, leaving 9 bases between them. CDR1 is SGHAT and CDR2 is FQNNGV in the germline V gene. The clonotype originates from an adult who was a healthcare worker with PCR-confirmed SARS-CoV-2 infection or an uninfected control (not recorded which). Sequenced input: whole blood. The gene calls are TRBV11-2 and TRBJ2-2; TRBD1 is a possible D gene (5 bases). The CDR3 DNA reads TGTGCCAGCAGCTTTCAGGGCGGCGGGGAGCTGTTTTTT. Translated, it gives CASSFQGGGELFF.